This is a list of T cell receptor beta chains from one sample in a study of PD-L1 blockade in urothelial cancer. The assay was immunoSEQ multiplex PCR, and TCRdb's table has in-frame clones only and misses some. The repertoire holds fewer than 50,000 clones, with under 95% as singletons. The material sequenced was PBMCs, taken around atezolizumab (anti-PD-L1) treatment. All receptors derive from a man between 65 and 79 years old with urothelial cancer. Both conserved end residues are part of each CDR3. Each record gives: J gene, D gene, V gene, CDR3 protein, CDR3 DNA. A D gene is named only where the DNA matches it firmly.

TRBJ1-1	TRBD1	TRBV5-1	CASSLDGGGATEAFF	TGCGCCAGCAGCTTGGATGGAGGGGGCGCGACTGAAGCTTTCTTT
TRBJ1-2	TRBD1	TRBV6-5	CASSLSRTGLYGYTF	TGTGCCAGCAGTCTGTCTAGGACAGGCCTCTATGGCTACACCTTC
TRBJ2-7	-	TRBV18	CASSASPSYSYEQYF	TGTGCCAGCTCCGCTTCTCCTTCCTACTCCTACGAGCAGTACTTC
TRBJ1-2	-	TRBV2	CASSGQAYGYTF	TGTGCCAGCAGTGGCCAGGCCTATGGCTACACCTTC
TRBJ2-4	TRBD1	TRBV5-1	CASSLGQEAKNIQYF	TGCGCCAGCAGCCTAGGACAGGAGGCCAAAAACATTCAGTACTTC
TRBJ1-3	TRBD1	TRBV6-6	CASVRDSGNTIYF	TGTGCCAGCGTCCGGGACAGCGGAAACACCATATATTTT
TRBJ2-4	-	TRBV19	CASSITTKNIQYF	TGTGCCAGTAGTATAACAACCAAAAACATTCAGTACTTC
TRBJ2-7	TRBD1	TRBV30	CAWLGTGTYEQYF	TGTGCCTGGCTGGGGACAGGGACCTACGAGCAGTACTTC
TRBJ2-1	TRBD2	TRBV7-6	CASSPRGWTSDEQFF	TGTGCCAGCAGCCCTAGGGGCTGGACTAGTGATGAGCAGTTCTTC
TRBJ2-7	TRBD1	TRBV19	CASSPGTGGYEQYF	TGTGCCAGTAGTCCCGGGACAGGGGGCTACGAGCAGTACTTC
TRBJ2-7	TRBD2	TRBV28	CASSPLWTSGRYEQYF	TGTGCCAGCAGTCCCCTTTGGACTAGCGGGAGGTACGAGCAGTACTTC
TRBJ2-7	TRBD1	TRBV12-5	CASGTGAPYEQYF	TGTGCTAGTGGGACAGGGGCCCCCTACGAGCAGTACTTC
TRBJ2-1	TRBD2	TRBV6-5	CASSTSGRGGEQFF	TGTGCCAGTTCGACTAGCGGGAGGGGGGGTGAGCAGTTCTTC
TRBJ1-1	-	TRBV5-1	CASSLAVMSRNTEAFF	TGCGCCAGCAGCTTGGCCGTTATGAGCCGGAACACTGAAGCTTTCTTT
TRBJ2-5	-	TRBV9	CASSEGPGVAETQYF	TGTGCCAGCAGCGAGGGACCGGGGGTCGCAGAGACCCAGTACTTC
TRBJ1-2	-	TRBV19	CASSIPGMNYGYTF	TGTGCCAGTAGTATCCCCGGGATGAACTATGGCTACACCTTC
TRBJ2-1	TRBD2	TRBV6-5	CASSRLAEIYNEQFF	TGTGCCAGCAGTAGACTAGCGGAAATCTACAATGAGCAGTTCTTC
TRBJ2-3	TRBD1	TRBV5-5	CASRLDRVRSDTQYF	TGTGCCAGCAGGTTGGACAGGGTAAGGTCAGATACGCAGTATTTT
TRBJ2-6	-	TRBV9	CASSVPVRGANVLTF	TGTGCCAGCAGCGTACCGGTCCGGGGGGCCAACGTCCTGACTTTC
TRBJ1-5	TRBD1	TRBV6-1	CASSESGQGIFRSNQPQHF	TGTGCCAGCAGTGAATCGGGACAGGGGATTTTCCGGAGCAATCAGCCCCAGCATTTT
TRBJ2-7	-	TRBV27	CASSLSGSYEQYF	TGTGCCAGCAGTTTATCGGGCAGCTACGAGCAGTACTTC
TRBJ2-1	-	TRBV10-3	CAISEGQTSLNEQFF	TGTGCCATCAGTGAGGGGCAGACCTCCCTCAATGAGCAGTTCTTC
TRBJ2-3	-	TRBV7-9	CASSLRRQGTDTQYF	TGTGCCAGCAGCTTACGACGGCAGGGCACAGATACGCAGTATTTT
TRBJ2-5	TRBD2	TRBV5-1	CASSQEGPSGYF	TGCGCCAGCAGTCAAGAGGGTCCTAGCGGGTACTTC
TRBJ2-7	-	TRBV5-1	CASSLSRYEQYF	TGCGCCAGCAGCTTATCCCGGTACGAGCAGTACTTC
TRBJ1-4	-	TRBV5-1	CASSFRLGDEKLFF	TGCGCCAGCAGCTTCCGGCTCGGGGATGAAAAACTGTTTTTT
TRBJ2-1	TRBD2	TRBV28	CASSYPGLAQYEQFF	TGTGCCAGCAGTTACCCGGGACTAGCGCAATATGAGCAGTTCTTC
TRBJ2-7	TRBD1	TRBV2	CASSETGFHEQYF	TGTGCCAGCAGTGAGACAGGGTTTCACGAGCAGTACTTC
TRBJ2-4	-	TRBV2	CASSLSQGTQYF	TGTGCCAGCAGTCTTTCGCAGGGAACTCAGTACTTC
TRBJ2-1	TRBD2	TRBV27	CASTGSGGPVVHEQFF	TGTGCCAGCACCGGGTCGGGAGGGCCTGTGGTCCATGAGCAGTTCTTC
TRBJ2-7	-	TRBV7-9	CASSLYLSYEQYF	TGTGCCAGCAGCTTATACTTATCCTACGAGCAGTACTTC